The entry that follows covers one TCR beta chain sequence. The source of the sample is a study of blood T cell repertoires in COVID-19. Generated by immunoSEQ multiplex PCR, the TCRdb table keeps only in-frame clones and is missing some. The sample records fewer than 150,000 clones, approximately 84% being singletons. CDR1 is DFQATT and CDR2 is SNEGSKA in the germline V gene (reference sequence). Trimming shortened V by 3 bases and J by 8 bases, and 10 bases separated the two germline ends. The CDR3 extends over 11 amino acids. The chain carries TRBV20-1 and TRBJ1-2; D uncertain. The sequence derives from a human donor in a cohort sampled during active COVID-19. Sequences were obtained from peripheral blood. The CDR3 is CSASGVEGYTF. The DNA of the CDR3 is TGCAGTGCTAGTGGGGTGGAGGGCTACACCTTC.